The rows below give T cell receptor beta chains drawn from one sample of a study of blood T cell repertoires in COVID-19. The assay was immunoSEQ multiplex PCR, and TCRdb's table has in-frame clones only and misses some. The sample shows some 230,000 clones, approximately 80% of them seen only once. Sequencing was carried out using peripheral blood. The receptors here all came from a woman in her 50s with acute or convalescent COVID-19. Each CDR3 is given with its conserved first and last residue. A D gene is named only where the DNA matches it firmly. Clone sizes are given selectively: once, few, many, or a class where the clone is expanded.

j_gene,v_gene,d_gene,abundance,CDR3nt,CDR3aa
TRBJ2-3,TRBV3-1/TRBV3-2,TRBD2,-,TGTGCCAGCAGCCTTATAGCGGGGGAGGATACGCAGTATTTT,CASSLIAGEDTQYF
TRBJ1-2,TRBV30,-,-,TGTGCCTGGGGACACTCCTATAGCTATGGCTACACCTTC,CAWGHSYSYGYTF
TRBJ2-7,TRBV6-5,-,-,TGTGCCAGCAGTTCCTATTACGAGCAGTACTTC,CASSSYYEQYF
TRBJ1-2,TRBV2,-,-,TGTGCCAGCAGGGGAGGAATGGCTAACTATGGCTACACCTTC,CASRGGMANYGYTF
TRBJ2-2,TRBV7-2,-,-,TGTGCCAGCAGCCTACGAAGGGGAACCGGGGAGCTGTTTTTT,CASSLRRGTGELFF
TRBJ1-2,TRBV4-3,TRBD1,-,TGCGCCAGCAGCTCCTCGACAGGGTATAACTATGGCTACACCTTC,CASSSSTGYNYGYTF
TRBJ2-7,TRBV12-3/TRBV12-4,-,-,TGTGCCAGCAGTTTAGCGCGCGGGTTCGAGCAGTACTTC,CASSLARGFEQYF
TRBJ1-2,TRBV13,TRBD1,-,TGTGCCAGCAGCCCTGGGACAGGGGGGCTTAACTATGGCTACACCTTC,CASSPGTGGLNYGYTF
TRBJ2-7,TRBV27,TRBD2,-,TGTGCCAGCAGTTCAGTAGCGGGGAGCTCCTACGAGCAGTACTTC,CASSSVAGSSYEQYF
TRBJ1-5,TRBV7-2,-,once,TGTGCCAGCAGCCCAAACAATCAGCCCCAGCATTTT,CASSPNNQPQHF